This T cell receptor beta chain is from a study of cytomegalovirus exposure and HLA in healthy donors. V shed 0 bases and J 13 bases; nucleotides not matched to a gene: 8. The CDR3 consists of 12 residues. Germline V gives CDR1 GTSNPN, CDR2 SVGIG (reference sequence). Sequenced by immunoSEQ multiplex PCR; TCRdb stores in-frame clones only, minus some. This table has over 150,000 clones, around 84% appearing once. Study-level results: In vitro testing confirmed a few CMV-associated chains as specific for CMV antigens.

Points on this clone: Its specificity is unknown.

The V gene is TRBV30, the J gene TRBJ1-1, with TRBD1 matching over 7 bases. Input material: PBMCs. This receptor was obtained from a young woman in good health and CMV-seropositive. CDR3 amino acids: CAWSVGDSRSFF. DNA for the CDR3: TGTGCCTGGAGTGTTGGGGACAGTCGGAGTTTCTTT.